This T cell receptor beta chain was identified during a study of cytomegalovirus exposure and HLA in healthy donors. Study-level background: Earlier results showed 117 million unique TCR beta sequences derived from 150 million to 200 million T cells.

As for this clone: Its antigen is undetermined.

The CDR3 contains 15 residues. Trimming removed 5 bases from V and 2 bases from J; junction bases left unmatched: 5. In germline, CDR1 is MDHEN, CDR2 SYDVKM. Study-wide points: Roughly uniform sequencing depth across donors was assumed, possibly incorrectly. Data from an earlier analysis indicated that most TCR beta V segments were productive either about 87% or about 30% of the time. There were three CMV-associated chains whose specificity for CMV antigens was confirmed in vitro.

Researchers ran the PCR with 60 Vbeta and 13 Jbeta primers. Produced via immunoSEQ multiplex PCR; TCRdb's table is partial and in-frame only. Among roughly 38,000 clones listed, over 90% were seen once. V gene TRBV28 combines with J gene TRBJ2-1, with TRBD2 identical over 8 bases. The sequenced sample was PBMCs. The receptor was derived from a woman aged 18-29 years in good health and CMV-seronegative. In DNA, the CDR3 is TGTGCCAGCAGTCGGGTTAGCGGGGCCTACAATGAGCAGTTCTTC. Protein product: CASSRVSGAYNEQFF.